Below, one T cell receptor (beta chain) is given with its context. Its antigen is unidentified. The data stem from a study of post-analysis software for immune sequencing data. Unique molecular identifiers were carried by the TCR beta cDNA libraries. TCRdb redid the calling of the PCR reads with MiXCR, one entry per CDR3 protein. The repertoire consists of 450,000 to 700,000 distinct CDR3 sequences, with about 40% occurring once and the leading ten covering under 2%. Regarding the study as a whole: TRBV5-6, TRBV5-1 and TRBV20-1 were among five TRBV segments more frequent in patients than controls.

In germline, CDR1 is SGHTA, CDR2 FQGNSA. This CDR3 contains 14 residues. V lost 3 bases to trimming and J lost 8 bases; unmatched junction nucleotides: 7. This sequence joins TRBV7-2 and TRBJ2-1; TRBD1 matches 7 bases. This sequence originates from a girl aged 5-17 years with multiple sclerosis. The sample comprised blood. CDR3 amino acids: CASSFMGQTDEQFF. The CDR3 DNA sequence: TGTGCCAGCAGCTTTATGGGACAGACCGATGAGCAGTTCTTC.